This note documents a single T cell receptor beta chain sequence. Its matching antigen is unknown. Germline trimming cut 3 bases from V and 6 bases from J; bases unmatched to any gene: 5. In germline, CDR1 is WNHNN, CDR2 SYGVQD (reference sequence). The CDR3 has 14 amino acids. From the approximately 120-subject validation cohort, which was separate from the approximately 670-subject first cohort, the donors were drawn. The data were taken from a study of cytomegalovirus exposure and HLA in healthy donors. Findings and caveats of the study: It was approximately 150 TCR beta chains that were listed as cytomegalovirus-associated. Researchers reported that a few CMV-associated chains were confirmed in vitro as CMV antigen-specific.

Sequenced by immunoSEQ multiplex PCR; TCRdb stores in-frame clones only, minus some. This sample has some 120,000 clones, with around 94% found just once. The sample was PBMCs. The J gene is TRBJ2-1, the V gene TRBV10-1; 7 positions agree with TRBD2. This receptor was obtained from a woman younger than 30 in good health and CMV-seronegative. The CDR3 DNA sequence: TGCGCCAGCAGTGAATGGACTAGGGGCAATGAGCAGTTCTTC. Translating gives CASSEWTRGNEQFF.